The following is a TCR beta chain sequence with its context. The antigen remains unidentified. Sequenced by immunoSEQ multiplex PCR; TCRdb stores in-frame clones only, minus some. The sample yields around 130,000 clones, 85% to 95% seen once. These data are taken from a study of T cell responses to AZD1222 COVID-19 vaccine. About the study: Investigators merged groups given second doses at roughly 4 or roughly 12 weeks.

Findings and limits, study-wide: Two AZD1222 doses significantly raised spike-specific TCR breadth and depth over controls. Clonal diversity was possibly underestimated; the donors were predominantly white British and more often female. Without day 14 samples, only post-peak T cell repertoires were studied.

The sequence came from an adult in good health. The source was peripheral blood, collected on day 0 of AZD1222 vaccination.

CDR3 loop: CASSVRGSGGEQFF. As DNA, the CDR3 is TGTGCCAGCAGTGTACGGGGGAGCGGTGGTGAGCAGTTCTTC. The V and J genes are TRBV25-1 and TRBJ2-1, with a weak D call TRBD2 (6 bases). The germline gives CDR1 MGHDK, CDR2 SYGVNS. The V end was cut by 4 bases, the J end by 9 bases, with 16 bases between. The CDR3 is 14 amino acids.